The sequence of this T cell receptor beta chain was determined in a study of T cell responses to AZD1222 COVID-19 vaccine. Study-wide findings and caveats: Repertoire collection took place solely once the T cell response had peaked.

Of note for this clone: The antigen remains unidentified.

V lost 3 bases to trimming and J lost 1 base; unmatched junction nucleotides: 4. CDR3 length: 15 residues. Germline CDR1 is SGHRS and CDR2 is YFSETQ. Here immunoSEQ multiplex PCR was the method, and the copy in TCRdb shows in-frame clones only, minus some. The table has about 140,000 clones, 92% seen once. This chain joins TRBV5-1 and TRBJ1-1; 9 positions match TRBD1. The receptor was derived from an adult in good health. The material sequenced was peripheral blood, taken on day 0 of AZD1222 vaccination. The chain's CDR3 is CASSSLTGGNTEAFF. The CDR3 nucleotides read TGCGCCAGCAGCTCCTTGACAGGGGGGAACACTGAAGCTTTCTTT. Looking up the rest from reference TRBV5-1 and TRBJ1-1 gives the full variable domain: KAGVTQTPRYLIKTRGQQVTLSCSPISGHRSVSWYQQTPGQGLQFLFEYFSETQRNKGNFPGRFSGRQFSNSRSEMNVSTLELGDSALYLCASSSLTGGNTEAFFGQGTRLTVV.